The present TCR beta chain was sequenced within a study of graft-versus-host responses after intestinal transplantation. This clone was detected only once. Its antigen is as yet unknown. Using immunoSEQ multiplex PCR, the repertoire was profiled, and TCRdb retains in-frame clones only, with some absent. Of about 130,000 clones listed, roughly nine tenths were seen once; the top ten hold approximately 0.17%. This CDR3 is 12 amino acids long. CDR1 and CDR2 from the germline V gene are SQVTM and ANQGSEA. The V and J ends lost 4 bases and 2 bases respectively, with 9 bases between them. The gene calls are TRBV29-1 and TRBJ2-7; D remains ambiguous. The specimen comprised unstimulated CD4+ T cells sorted from spleen or lymph node cells, sampled before intestinal transplant. The sequence derives from a human donor who received an intestinal transplant. The DNA of the CDR3 is TGCAGCGTTGGCGCCTCTCCCTACGAGCAGTACTTC. Translated: CSVGASPYEQYF.